This T cell receptor (beta chain) was identified during a study of T-cell reconstitution after alpha-beta-depleted transplantation in children (dated by TCRdb to about 2016). A note on the overall study: The study quantitatively tracked T-cell immune reconstitution after TCRalphabeta/CD19-depleted allogeneic hematopoietic cell transplantation in children using TCR repertoire profiling. Study-wide conclusions, independent of this receptor: In some patients, high TCRbeta diversity at day 60 was attributed to recipient T cells and intrathymic progenitors that had survived conditioning. Apparently early alphabetaT-cell count recovery about two months after transplant reportedly relied on only several hundred rapidly expanded clones derived from non-depleted graft cells. Hyperexpanded clone frequencies declined over subsequent months; after one year, T-cell counts and TCRbeta diversity were mostly attributed to newly produced T cells.

Looking up the germline V gene yields CDR1 KGHSH and CDR2 LQKENI. V was cut back by 4 bases and J by 3 bases, leaving a gap of 10 bases between them. Its CDR3 holds 14 amino acids, cysteine through phenylalanine. Only the CDR3 portion is preserved as DNA: 42 bases, with reading frame beginning at the first base. The treatment or condition label, read with the paper, signifies: allogeneic hematopoietic cell transplantation with graft depleted of TCRalphabeta T cells and CD19 B cells. The children who served as transplant recipients had been given grafts of TCRalphabeta/CD19-depleted allogeneic hematopoietic cells. To prepare the library, PCR was applied. The sequencing machine was an Illumina HiSeq 2500. TCR library preparation used molecular barcoding, with unique molecular identifiers applied to normalize quantification of the TCRbeta repertoire. The raw public data were reprocessed by TCRdb itself: fastp quality trimming at Q25, MiXCR clonotype calling, in-frame beta chains only. Rows with one shared CDR3 protein collapse into an entry with the most common genes and DNA. In this sample the table shows 450,000 to 600,000 distinct CDR3 sequences, 10% to 15% of which occur a single time. The top ten hold about 2% of the sample.

As to this clonotype: The clone's antigen remains unknown. Base-call qualities are not available, and no considerably larger clone is one nucleotide away.

The TCR comes from a male patient between 5 and 17 years old who had a stem cell transplant for acute myeloid leukemia, so the T cells may come from the graft donor. The chain joins TRBV18 to TRBJ1-5; no D segment can be confidently identified. The sequencing used PBMCs, mostly from graft donor cells, collected 360 days after TCRalphabeta/CD19-depleted stem cell transplant. This receptor has the CDR3 CASSRARVNQPQHF. The DNA is TGTGCCAGCTCACGAGCGAGAGTCAATCAGCCCCAGCATTTT.